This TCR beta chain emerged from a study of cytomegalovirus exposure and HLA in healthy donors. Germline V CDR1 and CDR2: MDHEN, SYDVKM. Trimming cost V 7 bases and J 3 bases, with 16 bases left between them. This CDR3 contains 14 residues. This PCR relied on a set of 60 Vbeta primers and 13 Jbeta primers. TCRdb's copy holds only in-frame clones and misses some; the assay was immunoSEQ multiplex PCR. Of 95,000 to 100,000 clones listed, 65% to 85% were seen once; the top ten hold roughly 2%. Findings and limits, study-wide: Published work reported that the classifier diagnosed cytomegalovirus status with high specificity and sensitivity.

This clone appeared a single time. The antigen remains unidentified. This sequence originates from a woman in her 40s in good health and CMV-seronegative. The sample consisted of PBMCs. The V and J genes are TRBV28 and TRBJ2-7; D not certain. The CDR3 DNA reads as TGTGCCAGCAACCCTAGTCCCACGGTCTACGAGCAGTACTTC. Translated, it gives CASNPSPTVYEQYF.